Below, 26 T cell receptor beta chains from the same sample are listed, as sequenced in a study of control samples from healthy donors and cancer patients. This table comes from immunoSEQ multiplex PCR, and its TCRdb copy is limited to in-frame clones, with some not included. The sample yields roughly 400,000 clones, more than 80% seen once. The specimen sequenced was PBMCs. The receptors stem from a man between 35 and 55 years old with head and neck cancer.

The chain combines TRBV28 with TRBJ1-2; D is perhaps TRBD1 (6 bases). CDR1 and CDR2 (germline): MDHEN, SYDVKM. V lost 3 bases, J lost 3 bases, and 14 bases lay in between. The CDR3 has 15 amino acids. CDR3 nucleotide sequence: TGTGCCAGCAGTTTCCAGGGGCCGGGGGACTATGGCTACACCTTC. Its translation: CASSFQGPGDYGYTF.

This clone occurred a few times. This chain uses TRBV6-5 with TRBJ2-7, with D perhaps given as TRBD1 or TRBD2 (5 bases each). Trimming pared 1 base from V and 0 bases from J, leaving 13 bases between. The CDR3 loop spans 16 amino acids. Germline-derived CDR1 and CDR2 are MNHEY and SVGAGI. Written as DNA, the CDR3 is TGTGCCAGCAGTTACTATTCCGGGACCGACTCCTACGAGCAGTACTTC. Its protein is CASSYYSGTDSYEQYF.

The chain is built from TRBV11-2 and TRBJ2-2; D remains ambiguous. This CDR3 is built from 14 residues. CDR1 SGHAT and CDR2 FQNNGV come from the germline V gene. The V gene lost 3 bases and the J gene lost 3 bases, with 8 bases spanning the gap. CDR3 loop: CASSFWWDTGELFF. Written as DNA, the CDR3 is TGTGCCAGCAGCTTCTGGTGGGACACCGGGGAGCTGTTTTTT.

This clone was counted once. The V and J genes are TRBV9 and TRBJ2-7; 10 positions match TRBD1. V lost 4 bases to trimming and J lost 2 bases; unmatched junction nucleotides: 9. The CDR3 has 16 amino acids. Germline CDR1 SGDLS, CDR2 YYNGEE. The CDR3 DNA is TGTGCCAGCAGCCTAGAGGGACAGGGGTTGGCCTACGAGCAGTACTTC. Protein sequence: CASSLEGQGLAYEQYF. Looking up the rest from reference TRBV9 and TRBJ2-7 gives the full variable domain: DSGVTQTPKHLITATGQRVTLRCSPRSGDLSVYWYQQSLDQGLQFLIQYYNGEERAKGNILERFSAQQFPDLHSELNLSSLELGDSALYFCASSLEGQGLAYEQYFGPGTRLTVT.

This clone was detected only a few times. The chain recombines TRBV3-1 (or the pseudogene TRBV3-2) with TRBJ2-5; D is tentatively TRBD1 or TRBD2 (5 bases each). V lost 0 bases and J lost 4, with 18 bases in between. The CDR3 is 17 residues long. Germline assignment: CDR1 LGHDT and CDR2 YNNKEL (reference sequence). This CDR3 is CASSQDGASRYLETQYF. The CDR3 DNA reads as TGTGCCAGCAGCCAAGACGGGGCCAGTAGGTATCTAGAGACCCAGTACTTC.

V is TRBV7-9 and J is TRBJ2-7, with TRBD2 matching 8 bases. The V segment lost 1 base and the J segment 7 bases; nucleotides outside the gene matches: 9. This CDR3 region has 15 residues. From germline, CDR1 is SEHNR and CDR2 FQNEAQ (reference sequence). The CDR3 DNA sequence: TGTGCCAGCAGCTTAGGTGCACTAGCGGCTTCTGAGCAGTACTTC. This translates into CASSLGALAASEQYF.

The V call is TRBV29-1, the J call TRBJ2-7; D is possibly TRBD1 or TRBD2 (6 bases each). The CDR3 extends over 13 amino acids. The germline gives CDR1 SQVTM, CDR2 ANQGSEA. V lost 3 bases and J lost 2, with 11 bases in between. CDR3 DNA sequence: TGCAGCGTTGAGGAGGAGGGGGCCTACGAGCAGTACTTC. It translates to CSVEEEGAYEQYF.

The chain recombines TRBV2 with TRBJ2-5; TRBD1 matches 7 bases. CDR3 length equals 14 residues. The junction had 10 bases not matched to a gene; V was cut back by 8 bases and J by 4 bases. From germline, CDR1 is SNHLY and CDR2 FYNNEI. The CDR3 nucleotides are TGTGCCAGCCTCGAGGGGGCAACCCGAGAGACCCAGTACTTC. Translating it yields CASLEGATRETQYF.

A single count supports this clone. J is TRBJ2-3 and V is TRBV5-6; D is unresolved. The CDR3 runs to 14 residues. Germline-derived CDR1 and CDR2 are SGHDT and YYEEEE. Trimming took 2 bases from V and 6 from J, leaving 13 bases between them. The CDR3 coding sequence is TGTGCCAGCAGCTTATCGGGTTTATCGGATACGCAGTATTTT. Its translation is CASSLSGLSDTQYF. Full variable domain (outside the CDR3, taken from reference TRBV5-6 and TRBJ2-3): DAGVTQSPTHLIKTRGQQVTLRCSPKSGHDTVSWYQQALGQGPQFIFQYYEEEERQRGNFPDRFSGHQFPNYSSELNVNALLLGDSALYLCASSLSGLSDTQYFGPGTRLTVL.

The rearrangement links TRBV30 to TRBJ1-6, with 9 bases identical to TRBD1. V lost 5 bases, J lost 0 bases, and 2 bases stayed unmatched. The CDR3 runs 15 residues. The germline V gene has CDR1 GTSNPN and CDR2 SVGIG (reference sequence). Here the CDR3 reads CAWDRGSSYNSPLHF. As DNA, the CDR3 is TGTGCCTGGGACAGGGGGAGCTCCTATAATTCACCCCTCCACTTT.

Note on this clone: Compared with germline, one end of the junction differs, possibly owing to a read error. The CDR3 sequence: CASSQGLVLNYGYTF. CDR3 bases: TGCGCCAGCAGCCAGGGTTTGGTACTTAACTATGGCTACACCTTT. The chain carries TRBV4-3 and TRBJ1-2; D unclear. Germline CDR1 LGHNA, CDR2 YSLEER. The CDR3 runs 15 residues.

This clone appeared a single time. The CDR3 spells CASSLFRGAGQGSTGELFF. CDR3 DNA sequence: TGTGCCAGCAGCTTATTCAGAGGGGCAGGACAGGGGAGCACCGGGGAGCTGTTTTTT. This chain uses TRBV11-2 with TRBJ2-2; 9 nucleotides agree with TRBD1. CDR1 SGHAT and CDR2 FQNNGV come from the germline V gene. Trimming removed 2 bases from V and 4 bases from J; junction bases left unmatched: 14. The CDR3 loop spans 19 amino acids.

This rearrangement joins TRBV5-1 to TRBJ1-1; 10 positions agree with TRBD1. The CDR3 runs to 16 residues. Germline CDR1 reads SGHRS; CDR2 reads YFSETQ. V gave up 4 bases and J gave up 5 bases; unmatched junction bases: 11. The CDR3, as DNA: TGCGCCAGCAGCCCGCCTCCAAGACAGGGGGCGACTGAAGCTTTCTTT. It yields the protein CASSPPPRQGATEAFF.

The rearrangement uses TRBV27 and TRBJ1-1, with a weak D call TRBD1 (6 bases). V was clipped by 3 bases and J by 4 bases, with 9 bases between them. Germline loops: CDR1 MNHEY, CDR2 SMNVEV (reference sequence). The CDR3 sequence is 13 residues long. CDR3 nucleotide sequence: TGTGCCAGCAGTTTCCGGACAGCCACTGAAGCTTTCTTT. Its protein product is CASSFRTATEAFF.

The V gene is TRBV7-9, the J gene TRBJ1-1; 9 nucleotides line up with TRBD1. Per germline, CDR1 SEHNR and CDR2 FQNEAQ (reference sequence). V shed 5 bases, J shed 4 bases, and the junction held 5 bases outside the gene matches. There are 14 residues in the CDR3. The CDR3 region has the DNA TGTGCCAGCAGCGGCACAGGGGGCTTCACTGAAGCTTTCTTT. This gives the protein CASSGTGGFTEAFF.

A few counts support this clone. The chain employs TRBV4-2 and TRBJ2-5; 13 bases line up with TRBD2. Trimming cost V 3 bases and J 2 bases; bases outside gene matches: 6. There are 17 residues in the CDR3. The germline V gene has CDR1 LGHNA and CDR2 YNFKEQ. The CDR3: CASSHGTSGVGQETQYF. In DNA, the CDR3 is TGTGCCAGCAGCCATGGGACTAGCGGGGTAGGGCAAGAGACCCAGTACTTC.

The V gene is TRBV5-1, the J gene TRBJ1-2; a possible D gene is TRBD1 (5 bases). V lost 0 bases, J lost 2 bases, and 11 bases lay in between. The CDR3 loop spans 15 amino acids. Per germline, CDR1 SGHRS and CDR2 YFSETQ. CDR3 protein: CASSLEAGKNYGYTF. Written as DNA, the CDR3 is TGCGCCAGCAGCTTGGAGGCAGGGAAGAACTATGGCTACACCTTC.

The chain links TRBV6-5 to TRBJ2-3, with 11 bases aligning to TRBD2. The length of the CDR3 is 15 residues. The trim removed 10 bases at V and 0 bases at J, leaving 6 bases unmatched. In germline, CDR1 is MNHEY, CDR2 SVGAGI. The CDR3 sequence: CATRSGRASTDTQYF. In DNA, the CDR3 is TGTGCCACCCGTAGCGGGAGGGCTAGCACAGATACGCAGTATTTT.

This chain links TRBV9 with TRBJ2-5, with D tentatively TRBD1 or TRBD2 (6 bases each). Trimming pared 4 bases from V and 4 bases from J, leaving 17 bases between. CDR1 and CDR2 from the germline V gene are SGDLS and YYNGEE. The CDR3 is 15 amino acids. The CDR3 sequence is CASSPEGGLLETQYF. DNA for the CDR3: TGTGCCAGCAGCCCCGAGGGGGGACTGTTAGAGACCCAGTACTTC. The variable domain in full, with the rest retrieved from reference TRBV9 and TRBJ2-5, is DSGVTQTPKHLITATGQRVTLRCSPRSGDLSVYWYQQSLDQGLQFLIQYYNGEERAKGNILERFSAQQFPDLHSELNLSSLELGDSALYFCASSPEGGLLETQYFGPGTRLLVL.

The J gene is TRBJ1-5, the V gene TRBV6-5, with TRBD1 matching over 8 bases. The J segment lost 5 bases and the V segment lost 2 bases, leaving 2 bases of the junction unmatched. The CDR3 runs to 14 residues. CDR1 is MNHEY and CDR2 is SVGAGI in the germline V gene. CDR3 region: CASSYRGQDQPQHF. CDR3 nucleotide sequence: TGTGCCAGCAGTTACCGGGGACAGGATCAGCCCCAGCATTTT.

This clone has a single count. This chain uses TRBV19 with TRBJ2-7; D gene uncertain. CDR1 and CDR2 from the germline V gene are LNHDA and SQIVND (reference sequence). The germline V and J ends were trimmed by 2 bases and 3 bases, with 14 bases remaining between them. The CDR3 extends over 15 amino acids. For the CDR3, the DNA is TGTGCCAGTAGTATAACGTCCCAACAGTTCTACGAGCAGTACTTC. Amino acid sequence: CASSITSQQFYEQYF.

The chain has TRBV5-1 and TRBJ2-1; 8 bases are shared with TRBD2. The CDR3 is 15 amino acids. V lost 4 bases, J lost 7 bases, and 10 bases stayed unmatched. The germline gives CDR1 SGHRS, CDR2 YFSETQ. In nucleotides, the CDR3 is TGCGCCAGCAGCCAAAAAAAACGGGAGGGGAATGAGCAGTTCTTC. It specifies CASSQKKREGNEQFF.

This rearrangement joins TRBV5-5 to TRBJ1-5, with 9 bases lining up with TRBD1. Looked up from germline, CDR1 is SGHKS and CDR2 is YYEKEE (reference sequence). Trimming at V came to 1 base and at J to 4 bases, leaving 9 bases not matched to a gene. CDR3 size: 17 residues. The CDR3: CASSLRDPGTGNQPQHF. Written as DNA, the CDR3 is TGTGCCAGCAGCTTGCGGGACCCAGGGACAGGGAATCAGCCCCAGCATTTT.

V is TRBV5-1 and J is TRBJ1-1; unclear D gene. The CDR3 runs to 15 residues. The ends were cut back, 4 bases at V and 3 bases at J, with 16 bases in the middle. In germline, CDR1 is SGHRS, CDR2 YFSETQ. CDR3 coding DNA: TGCGCCAGCAGCCCAGTTCTAGGGAGGGACACTGAAGCTTTCTTT. This gives the protein CASSPVLGRDTEAFF.

The chain joins TRBV5-4 to TRBJ2-5, with D maybe TRBD2 (5 bases). Germline assignment: CDR1 SGHNT and CDR2 YYREEE (reference sequence). The CDR3 sequence is 17 residues long. Trimming took 4 bases from V and 1 from J, leaving 20 bases between them. This CDR3 reads CASSPGSSRRLQETQYF. CDR3 DNA: TGTGCCAGCAGCCCGGGGTCTAGCCGTAGACTCCAAGAGACCCAGTACTTC.

V and J are TRBV9 and TRBJ1-2; the match to TRBD1 covers 7 bases. The CDR3 covers 12 residues. V dropped 4 bases and J dropped 8; count of bases not matched to a gene: 5. Germline lookup yields CDR1 SGDLS and CDR2 YYNGEE. CDR3 nucleotide sequence: TGTGCCAGCAGCTCGGGACAGACCGGCTACACCTTC. It codes for CASSSGQTGYTF.